A selection of T cell receptor beta chains follows, all from one sample in a study of technical replicates of blood from a handful of donors. The repertoire was sequenced with immunoSEQ multiplex PCR; TCRdb's copy has only in-frame clones and lacks some. This table has tens of thousands of clones, 93% appearing once. Sequencing was carried out using T cells isolated from PBMCs. The receptors derive from a human donor in good health. CDR3s include the opening cysteine and the closing phenylalanine or tryptophan. D genes are given only for firm matches. Clone sizes are given selectively: once, few, many, or a class where the clone is expanded.

>TRBD1|TRBJ1-1|TRBV5-1|-
TGCGCCAGCAGCTGGGGGACAGGGGGCTCTGAAGCTTTCTTT
CASSWGTGGSEAFF
>-|TRBJ2-1|TRBV7-3|-
TGTGCCAGCAGCCCGCGGACTCTGCCCTCCAGAGACAATGAGCAGTTCTTC
CASSPRTLPSRDNEQFF
>-|TRBJ1-5|TRBV6-1|-
TGTGCCAGCAGGGACTTCGACAAGCCCCAGCATTTT
CASRDFDKPQHF
>-|TRBJ2-1|TRBV14|-
TGTGCCAGCAGCCAAGATAGCGCGGCGCAGTTCTTC
CASSQDSAAQFF
>-|TRBJ1-4|TRBV7-8|-
TGTGCCAGCAGCTTAAGGGGCCCTAATGAAAAACTGTTTTTT
CASSLRGPNEKLFF
>-|TRBJ1-1|TRBV7-9|few
TGTGCCAGCAGAACCTCGGACTTAAACACTGAAGCTTTCTTT
CASRTSDLNTEAFF
>-|TRBJ2-7|TRBV19|once
TGTGCCAGTAGTATAGTGACAGGCTACGAGCAGTACTTC
CASSIVTGYEQYF
>TRBD1|TRBJ2-1|TRBV15|-
TGTGCCACCAGCACACCAACGACAGGGGACGAGCAGTTCTTC
CATSTPTTGDEQFF
>-|TRBJ1-1|TRBV27|-
TGTGCCAGCAGTCCCGACTTGAATCGTGCGGCTTTCTTT
CASSPDLNRAAFF
>TRBD1|TRBJ1-1|TRBV5-1|-
TGCGCCAGCAGCCTACCAGAGGGGACAGGCGATATTGAAGCTTTCTTT
CASSLPEGTGDIEAFF
>-|TRBJ2-1|TRBV7-8|-
TGTGCCAGCAGCCAAACGTTAAACGTCGGGTCCTACAATGAGCAGTTCTTC
CASSQTLNVGSYNEQFF
>TRBD2|TRBJ2-1|TRBV6-6|-
TGTGCCAGCAGTTACGCCGGGACTAGCGGGAGGAATGAGCAGTTCTTC
CASSYAGTSGRNEQFF
>-|TRBJ1-2|TRBV6-5|-
TGTGCCACCCGGGGCTATGGCTACACCTTC
CATRGYGYTF
>TRBD2|TRBJ2-1|TRBV7-3|-
TGTGCCAGCAGCCGACGAGGCGGGGGTCCCGGGGACAATGAGCAGTTCTTC
CASSRRGGGPGDNEQFF
>TRBD1|TRBJ1-1|TRBV2|-
TGTGCCAGCAGTGGCCAGGGGGCGAACACTGAAGCTTTCTTT
CASSGQGANTEAFF
>-|TRBJ1-5|TRBV6-6|-
TGTGCCACCAGCGAGGAGCGACATCAGCCCCAGCATTTT
CATSEERHQPQHF
>-|TRBJ2-3|TRBV19|-
TGTGCCAGTAGTATTTGGGAGGATACGCAGTATTTT
CASSIWEDTQYF
>TRBD2|TRBJ2-3|TRBV28|-
TGTGCCAGCAGTTTTCCCTTGGGACTAGCGGACACAGATACGCAGTATTTT
CASSFPLGLADTDTQYF
>-|TRBJ2-1|TRBV27|-
TGTGCCAGCAGCAGGACAGTCTACAATGAGCAGTTCTTC
CASSRTVYNEQFF
>-|TRBJ2-3|TRBV9|-
TGTGCCAGCAGCCCGAGAGGGGGATTTGGCACAGATACGCAGTATTTT
CASSPRGGFGTDTQYF
>-|TRBJ1-1|TRBV11-2|-
TGTGCCAGCAGCACCCAGGGGTTGAACACTGAAGCTTTCTTT
CASSTQGLNTEAFF
>TRBD2|TRBJ2-5|TRBV2|once
TGTGCCAGCAGTGGGACTAGCGGGAGAAAGACCCAGTACTTC
CASSGTSGRKTQYF
>TRBD1|TRBJ2-2|TRBV25-1|-
TGTGCCAGCAGTGAGGCCGGGACAGGGCACACCGGGGAGCTGTTTTTT
CASSEAGTGHTGELFF
>TRBD2|TRBJ2-1|TRBV4-1|-
TGCGCCAGCAGCCCATTGTTTAGCGGGGGATCCGGTTACAATGAGCAGTTCTTC
CASSPLFSGGSGYNEQFF
>-|TRBJ2-4|TRBV7-6|-
TGTGCCAGCAGCGAAACAGGGAGGGGAGACATTCAGTACTTC
CASSETGRGDIQYF
>-|TRBJ1-1|TRBV2|-
TGTGCCAGCAAGGGACAAGGCACTGAAGCTTTCTTT
CASKGQGTEAFF
>TRBD1|TRBJ2-1|TRBV6-5|-
TGTGCCAGCAGCAACCAACAGGGGGCGCGGAATGAGCAGTTCTTC
CASSNQQGARNEQFF
>TRBD2|TRBJ2-4|TRBV14|-
TGTGCCAGCAGCCCGTGGACGACTAGCGGGGGGGCCGAGAACATTCAGTACTTC
CASSPWTTSGGAENIQYF
>-|TRBJ2-1|TRBV19|-
TGTGCCAGTAGTCCCGCTAGCGTTGTTGAGCAGTTCTTC
CASSPASVVEQFF
>-|TRBJ1-3|TRBV7-9|-
TGTGCCAGCAGCCCAATTAAGGAAGGGAGCACCATATATTTT
CASSPIKEGSTIYF
>TRBD1|TRBJ2-7|TRBV6-1|-
TGTGCCAGCAGGAATACAGGGGGCCCCCTCGAGCAGTACTTC
CASRNTGGPLEQYF
>-|TRBJ2-7|TRBV7-9|once
TGTGCCAGCAGCCCAACCACAGGTTACGAGCAGTACTTC
CASSPTTGYEQYF
>TRBD2|TRBJ2-5|TRBV6-1|-
TGTGCCATCGGGACTAGCGCATTGCGAGAGACCCAGTACTTC
CAIGTSALRETQYF
>TRBD1|TRBJ2-7|TRBV10-3|-
TGTGCCGGGTCCGGGACAGGGGCGATCTACGAGCAGTACTTC
CAGSGTGAIYEQYF
>-|TRBJ1-5|TRBV2|-
TGTGCCAGCAGCCAACCTGGCCAGGGCAGGGCTCAGCCCCAGCATTTT
CASSQPGQGRAQPQHF
>-|TRBJ2-7|TRBV6-5|-
TGTGCCAGCAGAACAACATACGAGCAGTACTTC
CASRTTYEQYF
>TRBD1|TRBJ2-3|TRBV7-6|once
TGTGCCAGCAGCCCCGGGACAGGGTCGTGGGATACGCAGTATTTT
CASSPGTGSWDTQYF
>-|TRBJ2-2|TRBV5-1|once
TGCGCCAGCAGCTTGTACATAATCACCGGGGAGCTGTTTTTT
CASSLYIITGELFF
>-|TRBJ1-1|TRBV29-1|-
TGCAGCGGAGGCCGTCGGAACACTGAAGCTTTCTTT
CSGGRRNTEAFF
>-|TRBJ2-5|TRBV6-1|-
TGTGCCAGCAGTGAATGGGTGAGGTTAGACAGGACAGAGACCCAGTACTTC
CASSEWVRLDRTETQYF
>-|TRBJ1-5|TRBV6-6|-
TGTGCCAGCAGTTCCGGACATAGCAATCAGCCCCAGCATTTT
CASSSGHSNQPQHF
>TRBD2|TRBJ2-1|TRBV5-1|-
TGCGCCAGCAGCTCCGGGACTAGCGGGGGCAATGAGCAGTTCTTC
CASSSGTSGGNEQFF
>-|TRBJ1-3|TRBV7-8|once
TGTGCCAGCAGCTTCGGGTTACAGGGAATTTTTACTGGAAACACCATATATTTT
CASSFGLQGIFTGNTIYF
>-|TRBJ2-2|TRBV6-6|-
TGTGCCAGCAGTTACAAGGGGTGGGACACCGGGGAGCTGTTTTTT
CASSYKGWDTGELFF
>TRBD1|TRBJ2-5|TRBV6-5|-
TGTGCCAGCAGCCCCGGCGAGGGGGCGGAGGAGACCCAGTACTTC
CASSPGEGAEETQYF
>TRBD1|TRBJ1-4|TRBV9|-
TGTGCCAGCAGCCCGCAGGGGGCAGGGGAAAAACTGTTTTTT
CASSPQGAGEKLFF
>TRBD2|TRBJ2-7|TRBV6-1|once
TGTGCCAGCAGTGGGGGGGGGACTCAGTCCTACGAGCAGTACTTC
CASSGGGTQSYEQYF
>-|TRBJ1-5|TRBV19|-
TGTGCCAGTAGTATCAGACATTTTAGCAATCAGCCCCAGCATTTT
CASSIRHFSNQPQHF
>TRBD1|TRBJ2-7|TRBV19|-
TGTGCCAGTAATTCCGGGACAGGGACCTACGAGCAGTACTTC
CASNSGTGTYEQYF
>-|TRBJ1-1|TRBV11-2|-
TGTGCCAGCAGCTCGCGACAGGACCTCAACACTGAAGCTTTCTTT
CASSSRQDLNTEAFF
>TRBD2|TRBJ2-1|TRBV4-2|-
TGTGCCAGCAGCCAGAGACTAGCGGCCTACAATGAGCAGTTCTTC
CASSQRLAAYNEQFF
>-|TRBJ1-1|TRBV5-1|-
TGCGCCAGCAGCCCGCAGGGAAGTATGAACACTGAAGCTTTCTTT
CASSPQGSMNTEAFF
>-|TRBJ1-4|TRBV6-5|once
TGTGCCAGCAAACTTTGGGGGGGGCGGGAGGAAAAACTGTTTTTT
CASKLWGGREEKLFF
>TRBD2|TRBJ2-3|TRBV28|-
TGTGCCAGCAGCACCGGGACTAGCGGGCTCCACACAGATACGCAGTATTTT
CASSTGTSGLHTDTQYF
>-|TRBJ2-7|TRBV5-6|-
TGTGCCAGCAGCTTTACGCGGGTTAGCGAGCAGTACTTC
CASSFTRVSEQYF
>-|TRBJ2-7|TRBV7-9|-
TGTGCCAGCAGCTTAACCGGGGAAACCTACGAGCAGTACTTC
CASSLTGETYEQYF
>-|TRBJ1-1|TRBV28|-
TGTGCCACTTCGAACACTGAAGCTTTCTTT
CATSNTEAFF